The clone carrying this T cell receptor beta chain was counted between two and nine times. No antigen is known for it. The sample belongs to a study of T-cell reconstitution after alpha-beta-depleted transplantation in children. Points from the study as a whole: Some patients' high day-60 TCRbeta diversity was attributed to recipient cells surviving conditioning. In patients about two months after transplant, alpha-beta T cells reportedly arose from several hundred expanded graft clones.

The CDR3 spans 15 residues. Germline CDR1 reads SGHRS; CDR2 reads YFSETQ. V shed 5 bases and J shed 2 bases, with 15 bases lying between them. Preparation of the TCRbeta library involved a method that used unique molecular identifiers. TCRdb re-derived calls from the PCR reads in MiXCR, one entry per CDR3 protein. The data show fewer than 1 million distinct CDR3 sequences, roughly 16% seen once. The receptor was isolated from a male patient younger than 18 who had a stem cell transplant for acute lymphoblastic leukemia, so the T cells may come from the graft donor. The chain combines TRBV5-1 with TRBJ2-3; D uncertain. Sequences were derived from PBMCs, mostly from graft donor cells, sampled 360 days after TCRalphabeta/CD19-depleted stem cell transplant. CDR3 bases: TGCGCCAGCAGTCCGGGCAGTACCTACACAGATACGCAGTATTTT. It specifies CASSPGSTYTDTQYF.